This T cell receptor beta chain was recovered during a study of graft-versus-host responses after intestinal transplantation. As for the study in general: Once they had received anti-thymocyte globulin induction, all recipients took tacrolimus and steroids for around three years. Study results and caveats: GvH clones were found in recipient marrow; some appeared first in ileum or blood.

As regards this clone: The target antigen is unknown.

The protocol was immunoSEQ multiplex PCR, while the TCRdb copy is restricted to in-frame clones and leaves out a portion. The sample has about 130,000 clones; approximately 94% are singletons. V dropped 0 bases and J dropped 4; count of bases not matched to a gene: 0. Germline lookup yields CDR1 SGHRS and CDR2 YFSETQ. The CDR3 runs 13 residues. The sample in question was unstimulated CD4+ T cells sorted from spleen or lymph node cells, obtained before intestinal transplant. The chain uses TRBV5-1 and TRBJ1-2, with 7 bases matching TRBD1. The receptor comes from a human donor who received an intestinal transplant. The CDR3 nucleotides are TGCGCCAGCAGCTTGGGGGACAGCTATGGCTACACCTTC. As protein: CASSLGDSYGYTF.